These T cell receptor beta chains were read from a single sample in a study of blood T cell repertoires in COVID-19. The repertoire was sequenced with immunoSEQ multiplex PCR; TCRdb's copy has only in-frame clones and lacks some. The sample has around 250,000 clones; roughly 88% are singletons. The specimen sequenced was peripheral blood. These receptors came from a human donor in a cohort sampled during active COVID-19. The CDR3 runs from the conserved cysteine through the conserved F or W.

V: TRBV6-5
CDR3: CASSRQGVYGYTF

V: TRBV7-9
CDR3: CASSPPWTWGQGSYEQYF

V: TRBV5-6
CDR3: CASSRPTGRYEQYF

V: TRBV27
CDR3: CASSPLAGGHEQYF

V: TRBV11-2
CDR3: CASSQGLAYEQYF

V: TRBV4-1
CDR3: CASSQEERSNQPQHF

V: TRBV12-3/TRBV12-4
CDR3: CASLNTGELFF

V: TRBV6-5
CDR3: CASSRPEGIEQFF

V: TRBV6-1
CDR3: CASSELGGTIYGYTF

V: TRBV20-1
CDR3: CSASKGGDTGELFF

V: TRBV28
CDR3: CASSSLGVPYEQYF

V: TRBV6-4
CDR3: CASSESRTGELFF

V: TRBV4-3
CDR3: CASSQGRTGGNEQFF

V: TRBV20-1
CDR3: CSASQGVDQPQHF

V: TRBV19
CDR3: CASSKTGAGELFF